Following are 15 T cell receptor beta chains from one sample sequenced in a study of T-cell memory formation after mild COVID-19. TCRdb re-called the 5' RACE reads with MiXCR, one entry per CDR3 protein. The profile shows 550,000 to 600,000 distinct CDR3 sequences, roughly 20% of them singletons. The specimen sequenced was PBMCs or a T cell subset sorted from them (not recorded which). The source of these receptors is an adult woman who had mild COVID-19 (a few samples of this study predate the infection). Cell type and time point are not known.

The chain couples TRBV27 to TRBJ2-1, with no clear D. The V and J ends lost 6 bases and 0 bases respectively, with 12 bases between them. Germline V gene sequence: CDR1 MNHEY, CDR2 SMNVEV (reference sequence). This CDR3 has 15 amino acids. CDR3 region: CASRPRVSSYNEQFF. Here the CDR3 DNA reads TGTGCCAGCAGACCCCGGGTGAGCTCCTACAATGAGCAGTTCTTC.

The V call is TRBV19, the J call TRBJ1-1, with TRBD1 identical over 9 bases. The CDR3 contains 14 residues. CDR1 LNHDA and CDR2 SQIVND come from the germline V gene (reference sequence). The V segment lost 6 bases and the J segment 14 bases; nucleotides outside the gene matches: 16. The CDR3 loop reads CASRDRPGQGLRFF. CDR3 DNA: TGTGCCAGTAGGGATAGACCGGGACAGGGATTGCGGTTCTTT.

This clonotype has a handful of counts. The chain is built from TRBV29-1 and TRBJ2-3; 7 positions agree with TRBD1. Germline loops: CDR1 SQVTM, CDR2 ANQGSEA. The CDR3 loop spans 12 amino acids. CDR3 sequence: CSWTGLTDTQYF. CDR3 nucleotide sequence: TGCAGTTGGACAGGTTTGACAGATACGCAGTATTTT.

The table lists this clonotype with a few counts. The CDR3 bases are TGTGCCAGCAGTTACCTCGGGACAGGGCGGGGGACTGAAGCTTTCTTT. Residues: CASSYLGTGRGTEAFF. This chain connects TRBV6-5 to TRBJ1-1, with TRBD1 matching 9 bases. The CDR3 runs 16 residues. Per germline, CDR1 MNHEY and CDR2 SVGAGI. V was pared by 2 bases and J by 5 bases, with 9 bases of the junction left unmatched.

This chain joins TRBV19 and TRBJ2-1; 7 bases align to TRBD2. The CDR3 is made up of 15 amino acids. V trimming: 4 bases; J trimming: 2 bases; junction bases outside the gene matches: 5. The germline CDR1 and CDR2 sequences are LNHDA and SQIVND (reference sequence). The chain's CDR3 is CASSRGGSAYNEQFF. The CDR3 DNA follows: TGTGCCAGTAGTAGGGGGGGGAGCGCCTACAATGAGCAGTTCTTC.

The chain's CDR3 is CASSLEDSNTEAFF. CDR3 DNA sequence: TGTGCCAGCAGCTTGGAAGACAGTAACACTGAAGCTTTCTTT. This rearrangement joins TRBV5-6 to TRBJ1-1; the D gene is possibly TRBD1 (5 bases). Looked up from germline, CDR1 is SGHDT and CDR2 is YYEEEE. The CDR3 has 14 residues. V was clipped by 0 bases and J by 2 bases, with 8 bases between them. The full variable domain, in which reference TRBV5-6 and TRBJ1-1 provide the parts outside the CDR3, is DAGVTQSPTHLIKTRGQQVTLRCSPKSGHDTVSWYQQALGQGPQFIFQYYEEEERQRGNFPDRFSGHQFPNYSSELNVNALLLGDSALYLCASSLEDSNTEAFFGQGTRLTVV.

This clonotype was detected a few times. The chain carries TRBV7-2 and TRBJ1-2; D not certain. The CDR3 sequence is 13 residues long. V lost 0 bases and J lost 3, with 5 bases in between. The V gene's germline CDR1 is SGHTA and CDR2 FQGNSA. The CDR3 sequence is CASSLALDYGYTF. CDR3 sequence (DNA): TGTGCCAGCAGCTTAGCCTTGGACTATGGCTACACCTTC.

This clonotype has more than one count but fewer than ten. This chain connects TRBV4-3 to TRBJ2-3, with D possibly TRBD2 on 5 matching bases. Trimming left V 0 bases short and J 0 bases short, with 13 bases between. CDR3 length: 17 residues. Germline CDR1 is LGHNA and CDR2 is YSLEER. The CDR3 DNA sequence: TGCGCCAGCAGCCAAGACGGCAGCGGCCACAGCACAGATACGCAGTATTTT. Protein: CASSQDGSGHSTDTQYF.

The chain links TRBV12-3 or TRBV12-4 to TRBJ2-1; the D is unclear. There are 14 residues in the CDR3. V was cut by 3 bases and J by 6 bases, with 12 bases left in between. The CDR3 coding sequence is TGTGCCAGCAGTTTGTTATGGTCCCCCAATGAGCAGTTCTTC. It codes for CASSLLWSPNEQFF.

This clonotype was seen ten or more times. This sequence joins TRBV4-2 and TRBJ2-7; 8 bases match TRBD1. Germline V gives CDR1 LGHNA, CDR2 YNFKEQ. The CDR3 is 14 amino acids. The V segment lost 4 bases and the J segment 6 bases; nucleotides outside the gene matches: 8. This chain's CDR3 is CASSPAGQGSEQYF. As DNA, the CDR3 is TGTGCCAGCAGCCCAGCCGGACAGGGTAGCGAGCAGTACTTC.

V is TRBV7-9 and J is TRBJ2-4; D might be TRBD1 (6 bases). The V gene lost 2 bases and the J gene lost 8 bases, with 16 bases spanning the gap. CDR3 size: 15 residues. Germline-derived CDR1 and CDR2 are SEHNR and FQNEAQ (reference sequence). Here the CDR3 reads CASSLLGPKGDIQYF. CDR3 sequence (DNA): TGTGCCAGCAGCTTATTGGGCCCTAAGGGGGACATTCAGTACTTC.

J is TRBJ2-5 and V is TRBV12-3 or TRBV12-4; 10 nucleotides agree with TRBD2. The CDR3 loop spans 15 amino acids. The V and J ends lost 6 bases and 3 bases, in that order; junction bases with no gene match: 7. The CDR3 region has the DNA TGTGCCAGCAGCAAGGGGACTAGCGATAAAGAGACCCAGTACTTC. This codes for CASSKGTSDKETQYF.

In this sample, this clonotype turned up a few times. The chain combines TRBV12-3 or TRBV12-4 with TRBJ1-4; D is ambiguous. Trimming pared 6 bases from V and 0 bases from J, leaving 11 bases between. The CDR3 runs to 15 residues. In DNA, the CDR3 is TGTGCCAGCAGACCTAGGGCCGCAACTAATGAAAAACTGTTTTTT. It encodes CASRPRAATNEKLFF.

V is TRBV2 and J is TRBJ1-5; no reliable D call. This CDR3 comprises 14 residues. CDR1 SNHLY and CDR2 FYNNEI come from the germline V gene. V was shortened by 9 bases and J by 0 bases, with 12 bases between the two germline ends. The CDR3 reads CARSAWTSNQPQHF. CDR3 DNA sequence: TGTGCCAGAAGCGCTTGGACTAGCAATCAGCCCCAGCATTTT. The full variable domain, its missing parts supplied by reference TRBV2 and TRBJ1-5, is EPEVTQTPSHQVTQMGQEVILRCVPISNHLYFYWYRQILGQKVEFLVSFYNNEISEKSEIFDDQFSVERPDGSNFTLKIRSTKLEDSAMYFCARSAWTSNQPQHFGDGTRLSIL.

This clonotype was recorded a few times. The chain carries TRBV7-2 and TRBJ1-1; no firm D call. V lost 0 bases to trimming and J lost 6 bases, with 14 bases between them. Germline values: CDR1 SGHTA, CDR2 FQGNSA. The CDR3 length is 15 residues. CDR3 nucleotides: TGTGCCAGCAGCTTAGCGGTGCGGGTTACCGCTGAAGCTTTCTTT. Encoded protein: CASSLAVRVTAEAFF. The full variable domain, its missing parts supplied by reference TRBV7-2 and TRBJ1-1, is GAGVSQSPSNKVTEKGKDVELRCDPISGHTALYWYRQSLGQGLEFLIYFQGNSAPDKSGLPSDRFSAERTGGSVSTLTIQRTQQEDSAVYLCASSLAVRVTAEAFFGQGTRLTVV.